The clone carrying this T cell receptor (beta chain) was recorded only once. Its antigen is as yet unknown. Measured with immunoSEQ multiplex PCR; TCRdb has only the in-frame clones, and not every one. The data contain around 30,000 clones, about 90% of them singletons. CDR1 is SGDLS, CDR2 YYNGEE, per germline. This CDR3 spans 15 amino acids. V dropped 4 bases and J dropped 7; count of bases not matched to a gene: 10. This specimen comes from a study of STAT3 mutations in large granular lymphocyte leukemia. The study's findings and limits: Every T-cell large granular lymphocyte leukemia patient had at least one immunodominant TCR beta clonotype. Clonal expansion was inferred from other time points because no sample existed at each clone's first appearance. Sampling intervals varied between patients and samples. Some patients had persisting codominant clonotypes that could mask small clones. After therapy, about 35% of the 18 patients switched clonotypes, all new clones STAT3 wild type.

The chain recombines TRBV9 with TRBJ2-1; TRBD2 agrees at 8 bases. Sequencing was performed on peripheral blood mononuclear cells. The sequence derives from a man aged 60 to 69 with T-cell large granular lymphocyte leukemia. Some clones in this sample may be carry-over from other donors' samples. The DNA of the CDR3 is TGTGCCAGCAGCCCAATAGCGGGGACCAGGAATGAGCAGTTCTTC. This sequence encodes CASSPIAGTRNEQFF.